One and the same sample provided the 9 T cell receptor beta chains below, sequenced in a study of T cell repertoires in cytomegalovirus infection. A single record per CDR3 protein comes from TCRdb applying MiXCR to the reads. The sample records over 300,000 distinct CDR3 sequences, more than 8% being singletons. Sequenced sample: PBMCs. The receptors originated from a human donor in good health (CMV status not recorded). Some clones in this sample may be carry-over from other donors' samples.

This clonotype was counted a few times. The chain has TRBV11-3 and TRBJ2-3; no firm D call. This CDR3 comprises 15 residues. Trimming removed 4 bases at V and 0 bases at J, with 11 bases between. Germline CDR1 and CDR2: SGHNT and YENEEA. CDR3 DNA sequence: TGTGCCAGCAGCTCCACAAGAGCTAGCACAGATACGCAGTATTTT. As protein: CASSSTRASTDTQYF.

This clonotype turned up a few times. The rearrangement links TRBV7-2 to TRBJ2-5; D call uncertain. V was cut by 0 bases and J by 5 bases, with 10 bases left in between. CDR3 length equals 14 residues. The germline V gene has CDR1 SGHTA and CDR2 FQGNSA. Here the CDR3 reads CASSLAQPFETQYF. In DNA, the CDR3 is TGTGCCAGCAGCTTAGCGCAACCCTTTGAGACCCAGTACTTC.

This chain links TRBV27 with TRBJ2-7, with TRBD2 identical over 8 bases. V lost 6 bases, J lost 1 base, and 5 bases stayed unmatched. From germline, CDR1 is MNHEY and CDR2 SMNVEV (reference sequence). This CDR3 comprises 14 residues. CDR3 nucleotide sequence: TGTGCCAGCAGAGGGACTAGGGTATCCTACGAGCAGTACTTC. This gives the protein CASRGTRVSYEQYF.

In DNA form, the CDR3 reads TGTGCCAGCAGGGGTTCTAACTATGGCTACACCTTC. Protein: CASRGSNYGYTF. The chain employs TRBV2 and TRBJ1-2; D unclear. This CDR3 contains 12 residues. CDR1 is SNHLY and CDR2 is FYNNEI in the germline V gene. V lost 6 bases, J lost 0 bases, and 5 bases lay in between.

Ten or more counts support this clonotype. The chain carries TRBV7-8 and TRBJ2-1, with 13 bases lining up with TRBD2. The CDR3 runs 17 residues. Losses at the gene ends were 6 bases for V and 2 bases for J; bases not matched to a gene: 7. Germline V gives CDR1 SGHVS, CDR2 FQNEAQ. This CDR3 is CASRTTSGRSAYNEQFF. The CDR3, as DNA: TGTGCCAGCAGGACGACTAGCGGGAGGTCGGCCTACAATGAGCAGTTCTTC.

This clonotype has at least ten counts. This chain joins TRBV7-8 and TRBJ1-2; 9 nucleotides line up with TRBD1. Germline-derived CDR1 and CDR2 are SGHVS and FQNEAQ. This CDR3 comprises 16 residues. V shed 3 bases and J 8 bases; nucleotides not matched to a gene: 13. The CDR3 sequence: CASSFRGPGQGGGYTF. In DNA, the CDR3 is TGTGCCAGCAGCTTTAGGGGACCGGGACAGGGAGGCGGCTACACCTTC.

This clonotype was seen at least ten times. V and J are TRBV12-3 or TRBV12-4 and TRBJ1-2; D gene uncertain. This CDR3 contains 16 residues. Trimming cost V 4 bases and J 6 bases, with 21 bases left between them. CDR3 nucleotide sequence: TGTGCCAGCAGTTCACTCCGCGGACTTATACTCAATGGCTACACCTTC. Protein: CASSSLRGLILNGYTF.

This clonotype was detected many times. The chain combines TRBV7-9 with TRBJ2-1; 13 bases are shared with TRBD2. The ends lost 4 bases at V and 8 bases at J; junction bases unmatched: 11. Germline values: CDR1 SEHNR, CDR2 FQNEAQ (reference sequence). The CDR3 is made up of 17 amino acids. The CDR3 protein is CASSSSSGLAGYYEQFF. CDR3 sequence (DNA): TGTGCCAGCAGCTCCTCTTCGGGACTAGCGGGATATTATGAGCAGTTCTTC.

A word on this clonotype: A much larger clone lies one base from this, so it may be a read error. This chain links TRBV6-6 with TRBJ2-1; 8 bases are shared with TRBD2. Germline V gene sequence: CDR1 MNHNY, CDR2 SVGAGI (reference sequence). The CDR3 loop spans 15 amino acids. The CDR3 protein is CASSIGRAAYDEQFF. The CDR3 bases are TGTGCCAGCAGTATCGGGAGGGCCGCCTACGATGAGCAGTTCTTC.